The 21 T cell receptor beta chains in this list originate from one sample, sequenced in a study of T cell repertoires in cytomegalovirus infection. TCRdb reprocessed the reads with MiXCR, giving one entry per CDR3 protein. Of roughly 720,000 distinct CDR3 sequences listed, roughly a third are singletons. Material for sequencing was PBMCs. All receptors derive from a human donor in good health (CMV status not recorded). Some clones in this sample may be carry-over from other donors' samples.

The chain combines TRBV24-1 with TRBJ2-2; 7 bases match TRBD2. Germline CDR1 KGHDR, CDR2 SFDVKD. Trimming removed 4 bases from V and 6 bases from J; junction bases left unmatched: 10. The CDR3 has 16 residues. The CDR3 DNA follows: TGTGCCACCAGTGACATTGAGCTACGGGAGGCCGGGGAGCTGTTTTTT. It is translated as CATSDIELREAGELFF.

CDR3 loop: CASSVTGTYEQYF. The DNA for the CDR3 is TGTGCCAGCAGTGTGACAGGGACCTACGAGCAGTACTTC. The chain has TRBV28 and TRBJ2-7; the match to TRBD1 covers 7 bases. The germline V gene encodes CDR1 MDHEN and CDR2 SYDVKM. This CDR3 comprises 13 residues. Losses at the gene ends were 5 bases for V and 2 bases for J; bases not matched to a gene: 3.

The rearrangement joins TRBV7-8 to TRBJ1-5; 8 nucleotides match TRBD1. This CDR3 contains 17 residues. The germline CDR1 and CDR2 sequences are SGHVS and FQNEAQ. V lost 5 bases and J lost 2; bases outside the gene matches: 11. CDR3: CASSPRTGTSGNQPQHF. For the CDR3, the DNA is TGTGCCAGCAGCCCCAGGACAGGGACAAGCGGCAATCAGCCCCAGCATTTT. The full variable domain, with the rest looked up from reference TRBV7-8 and TRBJ1-5, is GAGVSQSPRYKVAKRGQDVALRCDPISGHVSLFWYQQALGQGPEFLTYFQNEAQLDKSGLPSDRFFAERPEGSVSTLKIQRTQQEDSAVYLCASSPRTGTSGNQPQHFGDGTRLSIL.

This clonotype was observed at least ten times. The J gene is TRBJ1-3, the V gene TRBV7-8, with D possibly TRBD1 on 5 matching bases. CDR3 length: 16 amino acids. With 1 base removed from V and 2 bases from J, the gap between germline ends came to 12 bases. CDR1 is SGHVS and CDR2 is FQNEAQ in the germline V gene. The CDR3 DNA sequence: TGTGCCAGCAGCTTAGTCCCCCCAGGGCCTGGAAACACCATATATTTT. It encodes CASSLVPPGPGNTIYF.

This clonotype was counted a few times. The chain is built from TRBV19 and TRBJ1-4, with D uncertain. The CDR3 contains 15 residues. The germline V gene has CDR1 LNHDA and CDR2 SQIVND (reference sequence). Trimming removed 6 bases from V and 0 bases from J, with 11 bases in between. CDR3 loop: CASRGGGATNEKLFF. Here the CDR3 DNA reads TGTGCCAGTAGAGGCGGCGGTGCAACTAATGAAAAACTGTTTTTT. Full variable domain (outside the CDR3, taken from reference TRBV19 and TRBJ1-4): DGGITQSPKYLFRKEGQNVTLSCEQNLNHDAMYWYRQDPGQGLRLIYYSQIVNDFQKGDIAEGYSVSREKKESFPLTVTSAQKNPTAFYLCASRGGGATNEKLFFGSGTQLSVL.

This clonotype was recorded only once. The chain employs TRBV6-5 and TRBJ1-4; unclear D gene. The germline gives CDR1 MNHEY, CDR2 SVGAGI. CDR3 length: 16 residues. Trimming took off 6 bases at V and 0 bases at J, with 14 bases between the two ends. CDR3 region: CASSEGYGTTNEKLFF. CDR3 coding DNA: TGTGCCAGCAGCGAAGGGTACGGAACAACTAATGAAAAACTGTTTTTT.

The sample holds a few counts of this clonotype. The chain couples TRBV29-1 to TRBJ1-2, with 10 positions matching TRBD1. Trimming at V came to 1 base and at J to 4 bases, leaving 6 bases not matched to a gene. Germline V gene lookup returns CDR1 SQVTM and CDR2 ANQGSEA. There are 15 residues in the CDR3. CDR3 residues: CSVEGRTGGIYGYTF. For the CDR3, the DNA is TGCAGCGTTGAAGGGAGGACAGGGGGAATCTATGGCTACACCTTC.

Notes on this clonotype: This CDR3 is missing its conserved last phenylalanine or tryptophan, likely due to a read error. The V and J genes are TRBV24-1 and TRBJ2-1; D is ambiguous. Per the germline V gene, CDR1 is KGHDR and CDR2 is SFDVKD. V lost 3 bases to trimming and J lost 5 bases, with 4 bases between them. CDR3 length equals 12 residues. CDR3 nucleotide sequence: TGTGCCACCAGTGATCCTGACAATGAGCAGTTCTTA. This gives the protein CATSDPDNEQFL.

The V call is TRBV11-2, the J call TRBJ2-7; D uncertain. This CDR3 has 13 residues. Germline V gives CDR1 SGHAT, CDR2 FQNNGV. V gave up 3 bases and J gave up 12 bases, with 18 bases separating them. The CDR3 region is CASSLGGGYERYF. The CDR3 region has the DNA TGTGCCAGCAGCTTGGGCGGTGGATACGAGAGGTACTTC.

The chain links TRBV25-1 to TRBJ1-3, with no clear D. This CDR3 has 14 residues. The germline V and J ends were trimmed by 4 bases and 0 bases, with 7 bases remaining between them. Germline loops: CDR1 MGHDK, CDR2 SYGVNS. CDR3 protein: CASSARVSGNTIYF. The CDR3 nucleotides read TGTGCCAGCAGTGCCCGAGTCTCTGGAAACACCATATATTTT.

The chain combines TRBV13 with TRBJ1-2; the D is unclear. The CDR3 sequence is 15 residues long. Germline V gives CDR1 PRHDT, CDR2 FYEKMQ (reference sequence). Trimming took 4 bases from V and 5 from J, leaving 17 bases between them. CDR3 coding DNA: TGTGCCAGCAGCTCAGGACCGAGACCATCATATGGCTACACCTTC. It specifies CASSSGPRPSYGYTF.

This clonotype was seen only a few times. This chain joins TRBV29-1 and TRBJ1-5; D may be TRBD1 (6 bases). The V and J ends lost 5 bases and 4 bases respectively, with 12 bases between them. The V gene's germline CDR1 is SQVTM and CDR2 ANQGSEA. CDR3 length: 13 amino acids. The CDR3 here is CSVSRGSNQPQHF. The CDR3, as DNA: TGCAGCGTTTCGAGGGGGTCTAATCAGCCCCAGCATTTT.

The chain has TRBV7-2 and TRBJ1-1; D is unresolved. CDR1 is SGHTA, CDR2 FQGNSA, per germline. The CDR3 extends over 13 amino acids. The V end was cut by 4 bases, the J end by 6 bases, with 12 bases between. CDR3 protein: CASSSYGRAEAFF. The CDR3 DNA sequence: TGTGCCAGCAGCTCTTACGGTCGGGCTGAAGCTTTCTTT.

As for this clonotype: At one end, the junction sequence differs from germline, possibly due to a read error. As DNA, the CDR3 is TGTGCCAGCAGTCCGGGGGCTAACTCTGGCTACACCTTC. This translates into CASSPGANSGYTF. The J gene is TRBJ1-2, the V gene TRBV28; D possibly corresponds to TRBD1 (6 bases). In germline, CDR1 is MDHEN, CDR2 SYDVKM. This CDR3 contains 13 residues.

This clonotype was seen more than once but under ten times. V is TRBV7-6 and J is TRBJ2-2, with TRBD1 matching 8 bases. Germline-derived CDR1 and CDR2 are SGHVS and FNYEAQ. The CDR3 consists of 15 residues. V shed 7 bases and J 4 bases; nucleotides not matched to a gene: 8. CDR3 in DNA: TGTGCCAGCACCCCATCGGACAGGGCCACCGGGGAGCTGTTTTTT. This translates into CASTPSDRATGELFF. The variable domain in full, completed from reference TRBV7-6 and TRBJ2-2, reads GAGVSQSPRYKVTKRGQDVALRCDPISGHVSLYWYRQALGQGPEFLTYFNYEAQQDKSGLPNDRFSAERPEGSISTLTIQRTEQRDSAMYRCASTPSDRATGELFFGEGSRLTVL.

This clonotype turned up a few times. The gene calls are TRBV7-3 and TRBJ1-2, with D possibly matching TRBD1 (5 bases). In germline, CDR1 is SGHTA, CDR2 FQGTGA. CDR3 length equals 15 residues. The germline V and J ends were trimmed by 2 bases and 6 bases, with 16 bases remaining between them. The CDR3 DNA reads as TGTGCCAGCAGCTTACACCCGGGGGGGTTGGATGGCTACACCTTC. Amino acid sequence: CASSLHPGGLDGYTF.

The chain is built from TRBV7-2 and TRBJ2-5; D remains unclear. Trimming left V 1 base short and J 6 bases short, with 12 bases between. This CDR3 region has 14 residues. In germline, CDR1 is SGHTA, CDR2 FQGNSA. CDR3 protein: CASSLVLVKQTQYF. In nucleotides, the CDR3 is TGTGCCAGCAGCTTAGTGCTTGTAAAACAGACCCAGTACTTC.

The count of this clonotype is one. The chain links TRBV6-1 to TRBJ1-6; TRBD1 agrees at 9 bases. The CDR3 is 15 amino acids. V lost 4 bases to trimming and J lost 10 bases; unmatched junction nucleotides: 8. CDR1 MNHNS and CDR2 SASEGT come from the germline V gene. The CDR3 DNA sequence: TGTGCCAGCAGTGGGAGGGGACAGGGAAAATCACCCCTCCACTTT. Translating it yields CASSGRGQGKSPLHF.

On this clonotype itself: The CDR3 does not close with the conserved phenylalanine or tryptophan, likely indicating a read error. The chain employs TRBV7-2 and TRBJ2-7; the D gene is possibly TRBD2 (5 bases). The CDR3 has 14 amino acids. Germline values: CDR1 SGHTA, CDR2 FQGNSA. Trimming took 4 bases from V and 2 from J, leaving 12 bases between them. CDR3 bases: TGTGCCAGCAGCTATGGGCCGGAGGCCTACGAGCAGTACTGC. Translating it yields CASSYGPEAYEQYC.

A remark on this clonotype: As the CDR3 is not closed by the conserved phenylalanine or tryptophan, this likely results from a read error. This chain connects TRBV10-3 to TRBJ2-6; TRBD2 agrees at 8 bases. This CDR3 comprises 19 residues. CDR1 and CDR2 from the germline V gene are ENHRY and SYGVKD. CDR3 DNA sequence: TGTGTCACCGGGGGGGCATTTGGAGAGGCCCGCTCTGGGGCCAACGTCCTGACTTCC. This gives the protein CVTGGAFGEARSGANVLTS.

The gene calls are TRBV6-1 and TRBJ2-5; D is possibly TRBD2 (6 bases). This CDR3 spans 15 amino acids. V was clipped by 5 bases and J by 2 bases, with 15 bases between them. In germline, CDR1 is MNHNS, CDR2 SASEGT. CDR3 nucleotides: TGTGCCAGCAGTTCCGGGGGATACGAACAAGAGACCCAGTACTTC. The encoded protein is CASSSGGYEQETQYF.